A selection of T cell receptor beta chains follows, all from one sample in a study of breast tumors, draining lymph nodes, adjacent tissues. TCRdb re-called the multiplex PCR reads with MiXCR, one entry per CDR3 protein. The sample consists of around 170,000 distinct CDR3 sequences, around a third of them appearing once. The sample comprised axillary lymph node tissue. All receptors come from a female donor with breast cancer. Some clones in this sample may be carry-over from other donors' samples. CDR3s include the opening cysteine and the closing phenylalanine or tryptophan. A D gene is named only where the DNA matches it firmly. Not all rows give a size; the values are once, few, many and, for expanded clones, a class.

d_gene	v_gene	j_gene	abundance	CDR3aa	CDR3nt
NA	TRBV18	TRBJ1-4	NA	CASSPQSRGATNEKLFF	TGTGCCAGCTCACCCCAGTCTCGGGGAGCAACTAATGAAAAACTGTTTTTT
TRBD1	TRBV2	TRBJ1-5	many	CASVGQAGGNQPQHF	TGTGCCAGCGTTGGACAGGCGGGGGGCAATCAGCCCCAGCATTTT
NA	TRBV20-1	TRBJ1-4	NA	CSAYGADEKLFF	TGCAGTGCTTACGGGGCGGATGAAAAACTGTTTTTT
NA	TRBV12-3/TRBV12-4	TRBJ2-1	NA	CASSPTPISYNEQSF	TGTGCCAGCAGTCCAACACCGATCTCCTACAATGAGCAGTCCTTC
NA	TRBV12-5	TRBJ1-2	many	CASGLVEGRESMRYTF	TGTGCTAGTGGTTTGGTAGAAGGCCGAGAGTCTATGCGCTACACCTTC
NA	TRBV6-5	TRBJ1-1	NA	CASSSSEDENTEAFF	TGTGCCAGCAGTTCCTCCGAGGATGAGAACACTGAAGCTTTCTTT
TRBD1	TRBV10-3	TRBJ2-5	NA	CAIRSGTGAASQETQYF	TGTGCCATCAGGTCCGGGACAGGGGCAGCCTCGCAAGAGACCCAGTACTTC
NA	TRBV9	TRBJ2-3	many	CASSVQAGQPDTQYF	TGTGCCAGCAGCGTTCAGGCGGGGCAGCCAGATACGCAGTATTTT
TRBD1	TRBV6-6	TRBJ2-3	many	CASSQGPRTGVTDTQYF	TGTGCCAGCAGTCAGGGTCCTCGGACAGGGGTAACAGATACGCAGTATTTT
TRBD2	TRBV20-1	TRBJ2-3	many	CSANPGLATSTDTQYF	TGCAGTGCTAATCCGGGACTAGCGACTAGCACAGATACGCAGTATTTT
TRBD1	TRBV25-1	TRBJ1-1	NA	CASSESGDRESGAFF	TGTGCCAGCAGTGAATCTGGGGACAGGGAGTCGGGAGCTTTCTTT
NA	TRBV6-4	TRBJ2-2	NA	CASRFTMCMANTGELFF	TGTGCCAGCAGATTCACGATGTGTATGGCGAACACCGGGGAGCTGTTTTTT
TRBD1	TRBV6-2/TRBV6-3	TRBJ1-5	NA	CASSYTGENQPQHF	TGTGCCAGCAGTTATACAGGGGAAAATCAGCCCCAGCATTTT
NA	TRBV20-1	TRBJ2-7	many	CSARDVSISYEQYF	TGCAGTGCCAGGGATGTGAGTATTTCCTACGAGCAGTACTTC
TRBD2	TRBV6-6	TRBJ2-1	NA	CASSYSTGTSGLNEQFF	TGTGCCAGCAGTTACTCGACCGGGACTAGCGGGTTAAATGAGCAGTTCTTC
TRBD1	TRBV7-9	TRBJ2-7	few	CASSSLDGTGAYEQYF	TGTGCCAGCAGCTCCCTGGACGGGACAGGGGCCTACGAGCAGTACTTC
TRBD1	TRBV7-9	TRBJ1-6	many	CASSSGQEIHF	TGTGCCAGCAGCTCGGGACAGGAAATCCACTTT
NA	TRBV28	TRBJ2-7	NA	CASSQPVVAGYEQYF	TGTGCCAGCAGCCAACCGGTGGTAGCTGGCTACGAGCAGTACTTC
TRBD2	TRBV10-3	TRBJ2-5	many	CAISESGGSVLGETQYF	TGTGCCATCAGTGAGTCGGGCGGGAGCGTCCTGGGAGAGACCCAGTACTTC
NA	TRBV18	TRBJ2-3	many	CASSPQGGTQYF	TGTGCCAGCTCACCACAGGGTGGTACGCAGTATTTT
TRBD1	TRBV12-3/TRBV12-4	TRBJ2-7	many	CASSLGRGQGYEQYF	TGTGCCAGCAGTTTAGGTAGGGGACAGGGATACGAGCAGTACTTC
NA	TRBV2	TRBJ2-7	many	CASSNRGLVNSYEQYF	TGTGCCAGCAGTAATCGGGGACTCGTAAACTCCTACGAGCAGTACTTC
NA	TRBV10-1	TRBJ2-5	NA	CASSESTSGAQYF	TGCGCCAGCAGTGAGTCGACCTCTGGGGCCCAGTACTTC
TRBD1	TRBV19	TRBJ2-7	many	CASTGFGQGAAYEQYF	TGTGCCAGTACTGGGTTTGGACAGGGGGCGGCCTACGAGCAGTACTTC
TRBD1	TRBV12-3/TRBV12-4	TRBJ2-2	NA	CASSLGDRGELFF	TGTGCCAGCAGTTTAGGGGACAGGGGGGAGCTGTTTTTT
NA	TRBV18	TRBJ2-7	many	CASSTTGDRRYEQYF	TGTGCCAGCTCAACGACTGGCGATAGGAGGTACGAGCAGTACTTC
TRBD2	TRBV20-1	TRBJ2-3	many	CSARVDGRGTDTQYF	TGCAGTGCTAGAGTCGACGGGAGGGGCACAGATACGCAGTATTTT
TRBD2	TRBV25-1	TRBJ2-1	NA	CASRTSGAYNEQFF	TGTGCCAGCAGAACTAGCGGGGCGTACAATGAGCAGTTCTTC
NA	TRBV13	TRBJ1-2	many	CASSLKGGGNYGYTF	TGTGCCAGCAGCTTAAAAGGCGGGGGCAACTATGGCTACACCTTC
NA	TRBV10-3	TRBJ2-7	many	CAISDPSSGPGIREQYF	TGTGCCATCAGTGACCCGTCGTCGGGTCCGGGTATTCGCGAGCAGTACTTC
TRBD2	TRBV6-5	TRBJ2-3	many	CASSYGAGGPSDTQYF	TGTGCCAGCAGTTACGGAGCGGGGGGGCCATCAGATACGCAGTATTTT
TRBD1	TRBV7-4	TRBJ1-4	NA	CASSAKGDRGLANEKLFF	TGTGCCAGCAGTGCTAAAGGGGACAGGGGGCTGGCTAATGAAAAACTGTTTTTT
NA	TRBV12-3/TRBV12-4	TRBJ1-1	few	CASSASGRNTEAFF	TGTGCCAGCAGTGCCTCAGGGCGCAACACTGAAGCTTTCTTT
TRBD1	TRBV7-2	TRBJ1-2	many	CASTQQGGDYGYTF	TGTGCCAGCACGCAACAGGGGGGTGACTATGGCTACACCTTC
NA	TRBV28	TRBJ2-7	few	CASSFVEANYEQYF	TGTGCCAGCAGTTTCGTTGAGGCCAACTACGAGCAGTACTTC
NA	TRBV19	TRBJ1-1	NA	CASSCIVQGPGTEAFF	TGTGCCAGTAGTTGCATAGTCCAGGGGCCGGGCACTGAAGCTTTCTTT
NA	TRBV11-3	TRBJ2-2	many	CASSLVLRGELFF	TGTGCCAGCAGCTTAGTTCTCCGCGGGGAGCTGTTTTTT
NA	TRBV3-1	TRBJ1-2	NA	CAGSQVSGMNYGYTF	TGTGCCGGCAGCCAAGTGTCAGGGATGAACTATGGCTACACCTTC
TRBD1	TRBV6-1	TRBJ2-3	few	CASSARDRLADTQYF	TGTGCCAGCAGTGCCCGGGACAGGTTGGCAGATACGCAGTATTTT
NA	TRBV7-9	TRBJ1-2	many	CASSLEGNYGYTF	TGTGCCAGCAGCTTAGAGGGAAACTATGGCTACACCTTC
NA	TRBV15	TRBJ1-4	many	CATSRELPQTATNEKLFF	TGTGCCACCAGCAGAGAATTACCCCAGACTGCAACTAATGAAAAACTGTTTTTT
NA	TRBV6-5	TRBJ2-1	many	CASTPVSYNEQFF	TGTGCCAGCACCCCGGTCTCCTACAATGAGCAGTTCTTC
NA	TRBV20-1	TRBJ2-3	many	CSARDQTGTPSTDTQYF	TGCAGTGCTAGAGACCAGACCGGGACACCCTCCACAGATACGCAGTATTTT
NA	TRBV24-1	TRBJ2-5	many	CATRDSGPGTQYF	TGTGCCACCAGGGACAGTGGGCCCGGGACCCAGTACTTC
NA	TRBV6-2/TRBV6-3	TRBJ2-1	NA	CASRPYFTGDNEQFF	TGTGCCAGCAGGCCCTACTTCACGGGGGACAATGAGCAGTTCTTC
NA	TRBV14	TRBJ2-7	many	CASSQFGNEQYF	TGTGCCAGCAGCCAATTCGGCAACGAGCAGTACTTC